This is a list of T cell receptor beta chains from one sample in a study of blood T cell repertoires in COVID-19. The protocol was immunoSEQ multiplex PCR, while the TCRdb copy is restricted to in-frame clones and leaves out a portion. The sample shows about 89,000 clones, 60% to 85% of them seen only once. Sample: peripheral blood. The receptors were sampled from a human donor in a cohort sampled during active COVID-19. CDR3s include the opening cysteine and the closing phenylalanine or tryptophan. D genes are given only for firm matches. The listing skips clone size in some rows; elsewhere it reads once, few, many or a size class.

>TRBV5-5|TRBD1|TRBJ2-2|15|.
CASSFDRGKSGELFF
TGTGCCAGCAGCTTTGACAGGGGGAAATCCGGGGAGCTGTTTTTT
>TRBV9|.|TRBJ2-2|16|.
CASSSKGLLLTGELFF
TGTGCCAGCAGCTCAAAGGGACTTTTGTTAACCGGGGAGCTGTTTTTT
>TRBV4-3|.|TRBJ1-2|15|.
CASSQKMGGLGGYTF
TGCGCCAGCAGCCAGAAAATGGGGGGGCTGGGTGGCTACACCTTC
>TRBV6-5|TRBD1|TRBJ2-1|14|.
CASRLGQGRGEQFF
TGTGCCAGCAGACTCGGACAGGGGCGGGGTGAGCAGTTCTTC
>TRBV5-4|TRBD2|TRBJ2-7|16|.
CASSLGGLAGNYEQYF
TGTGCCAGCAGCTTGGGGGGTCTAGCGGGGAATTACGAGCAGTACTTC
>TRBV20-1|.|TRBJ1-4|13|.
CSASGGPNEKLFF
TGCAGTGCTAGTGGGGGGCCTAATGAAAAACTGTTTTTT
>TRBV7-2|.|TRBJ2-7|14|.
CASSLRGGNYEQYF
TGTGCCAGCAGCTTAAGGGGTGGGAACTACGAGCAGTACTTC
>TRBV6-4|TRBD2|TRBJ2-7|15|once
CASSAPGLAFFEQYF
TGTGCCAGCAGTGCCCCGGGACTAGCTTTTTTCGAGCAGTACTTC
>TRBV7-2|.|TRBJ2-5|15|.
CASSLNRLAEGTQYF
TGTGCCAGCAGCTTAAACCGGCTAGCCGAAGGGACCCAGTACTTC
>TRBV5-5|TRBD1|TRBJ2-3|16|.
CASSPRDRVYTDTQYF
TGTGCCAGCAGCCCCCGGGACAGGGTATACACAGATACGCAGTATTTT
>TRBV10-3|.|TRBJ2-5|12|.
CAISALAETQYF
TGTGCCATCAGTGCCCTTGCGGAGACCCAGTACTTC
>TRBV28|.|TRBJ2-5|19|.
CASSLSFWAGKVQQETQYF
TGTGCCAGCAGTTTAAGTTTCTGGGCAGGGAAGGTCCAACAAGAGACCCAGTACTTC
>TRBV4-3|.|TRBJ2-1|15|.
CASSRSPLTSYEQFF
TGCGCCAGCAGCAGAAGCCCCCTCACTAGTTATGAGCAGTTCTTC
>TRBV5-8|TRBD1|TRBJ1-4|17|.
CASSRGQGARFGEKLFF
TGTGCCAGCAGCAGAGGACAGGGGGCCCGTTTTGGTGAAAAACTGTTTTTT
>TRBV5-4|.|TRBJ1-3|14|few
CASSFRSSGNTIYF
TGTGCCAGCAGCTTCCGGAGCTCTGGAAACACCATATATTTT
>TRBV27|TRBD1|TRBJ2-2|16|.
CASRQWNRGSTGELFF
TGTGCCAGCAGACAATGGAACAGGGGCTCCACCGGGGAGCTGTTTTTT
>TRBV29-1|TRBD2|TRBJ2-1|16|.
CSVGRLGAGVYNEQFF
TGCAGCGTTGGACGGTTAGGGGCGGGAGTCTACAATGAGCAGTTCTTC
>TRBV28|.|TRBJ1-1|11|.
CASSFRAEAFF
TGTGCCAGCAGTTTTAGAGCTGAAGCTTTCTTT
>TRBV5-1|.|TRBJ2-3|17|once
CASSLAKTSPSTDTQYF
TGCGCCAGCAGCTTGGCTAAGACTAGTCCCAGCACAGATACGCAGTATTTT
>TRBV5-4|TRBD2|TRBJ2-7|15|few
CASSLGGGRRDEQYF
TGTGCCAGCAGCTTGGGGGGCGGGAGACGCGACGAGCAGTACTTC
>TRBV7-2|TRBD2|TRBJ2-5|15|.
CASSILAGRQETQYF
TGTGCCAGCAGCATACTAGCGGGGAGACAAGAGACCCAGTACTTC
>TRBV19|.|TRBJ1-6|18|once
CASSMEGRTTPRNSPLHF
TGTGCCAGTAGTATGGAGGGGAGGACGACTCCCCGCAATTCACCCCTCCACTTT
>TRBV7-6|TRBD1|TRBJ2-2|17|.
CASSRGQGTMNTGELFF
TGTGCCAGCAGCCGTGGACAGGGGACAATGAACACCGGGGAGCTGTTTTTT
>TRBV5-1|.|TRBJ2-1|14|.
CASSLAGAYNEQFF
TGCGCCAGCAGCTTGGCGGGAGCCTACAATGAGCAGTTCTTC
>TRBV7-6|TRBD1|TRBJ1-1|14|.
CASSSGQGHTEAFF
TGTGCCAGCAGCTCCGGACAGGGACACACTGAAGCTTTCTTT
>TRBV10-2|.|TRBJ1-1|12|.
CASSVERTEAFF
TGCGCCAGCAGTGTCGAGAGGACTGAAGCTTTCTTT
>TRBV29-1|.|TRBJ2-3|17|.
CSVGSGRDIPLTDTQYF
TGCAGCGTTGGATCGGGACGGGACATCCCTCTCACAGATACGCAGTATTTT
>TRBV3-1/TRBV3-2|.|TRBJ2-7|15|.
CASSPSLGLGNEQYF
TGTGCCAGCAGCCCCTCGCTCGGACTGGGTAACGAGCAGTACTTC
>TRBV28|TRBD2|TRBJ2-7|15|.
CASSLFSAGGYEQYF
TGTGCCAGCAGTTTATTTTCAGCGGGAGGGTACGAGCAGTACTTC
>TRBV19|.|TRBJ1-1|12|.
CASGGAWTEAFF
TGTGCCAGTGGGGGCGCTTGGACTGAAGCTTTCTTT
>TRBV6-5|.|TRBJ2-7|11|.
CASTRESEQYF
TGTGCCAGCACTCGGGAAAGCGAGCAGTACTTC
>TRBV11-2|.|TRBJ2-6|15|.
CASSLQGAGANVLTF
TGTGCCAGCAGCTTACAGGGTGCTGGGGCCAACGTCCTGACTTTC
>TRBV27|.|TRBJ2-1|13|.
CASRLLAYNEQFF
TGTGCCAGCAGGTTACTAGCCTACAATGAGCAGTTCTTC
>TRBV18|TRBD2|TRBJ2-3|15|.
CASSPRAGGPDTQYF
TGTGCCAGCTCACCACGAGCGGGAGGGCCAGATACGCAGTATTTT
>TRBV28|TRBD1|TRBJ2-3|15|.
CASGVLDRDTDTQYF
TGTGCCAGCGGCGTATTGGACAGGGACACAGATACGCAGTATTTT
>TRBV29-1|TRBD1|TRBJ1-1|15|once
CSVASSQGDRLTAFF
TGCAGCGTTGCTTCTTCTCAGGGGGACAGACTTACAGCTTTCTTT
>TRBV4-3|TRBD1|TRBJ2-5|15|.
CASSPGTGWVETQYF
TGCGCCAGCAGCCCCGGGACAGGGTGGGTAGAGACCCAGTACTTC
>TRBV25-1|.|TRBJ2-2|15|.
CASSEFDRYTGELFF
TGTGCCAGCAGTGAATTTGACAGGTACACCGGGGAGCTGTTTTTT
>TRBV27|TRBD2|TRBJ2-5|15|.
CASRPQIAGRETQYF
TGTGCCAGCAGGCCCCAAATAGCGGGAAGGGAGACCCAGTACTTC
>TRBV28|.|TRBJ1-2|13|.
CAIVTKGLGGYTF
TGTGCCATCGTGACAAAGGGGCTTGGGGGCTACACCTTC